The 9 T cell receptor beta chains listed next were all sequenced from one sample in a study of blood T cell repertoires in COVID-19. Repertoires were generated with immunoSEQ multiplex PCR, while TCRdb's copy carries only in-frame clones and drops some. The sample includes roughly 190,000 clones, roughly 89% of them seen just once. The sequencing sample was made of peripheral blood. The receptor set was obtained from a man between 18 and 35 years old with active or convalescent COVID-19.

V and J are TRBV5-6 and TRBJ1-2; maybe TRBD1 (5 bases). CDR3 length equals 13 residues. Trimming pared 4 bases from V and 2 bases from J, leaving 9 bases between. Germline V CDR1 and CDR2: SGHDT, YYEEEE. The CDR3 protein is CASSPGANYGYTF. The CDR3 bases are TGTGCCAGCAGCCCTGGGGCAAACTATGGCTACACCTTC.

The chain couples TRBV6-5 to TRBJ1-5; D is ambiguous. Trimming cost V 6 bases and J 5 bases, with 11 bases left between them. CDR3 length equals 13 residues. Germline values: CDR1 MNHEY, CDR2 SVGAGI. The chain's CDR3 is CASRDAGDQPQHF. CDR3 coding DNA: TGTGCCAGCAGGGATGCGGGAGATCAGCCCCAGCATTTT.

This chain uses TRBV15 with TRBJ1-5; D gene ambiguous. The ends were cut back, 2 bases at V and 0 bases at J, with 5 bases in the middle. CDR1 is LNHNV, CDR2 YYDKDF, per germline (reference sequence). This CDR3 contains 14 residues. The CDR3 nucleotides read TGTGCCACCAGCAGATTTTATAGCAATCAGCCCCAGCATTTT. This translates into CATSRFYSNQPQHF.

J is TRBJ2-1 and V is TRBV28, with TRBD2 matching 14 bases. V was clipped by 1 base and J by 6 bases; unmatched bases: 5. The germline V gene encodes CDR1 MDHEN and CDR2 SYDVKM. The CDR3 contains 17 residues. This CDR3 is CASSLYPGLAGGNEQFF. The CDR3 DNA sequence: TGTGCCAGCAGTTTATACCCCGGACTAGCGGGGGGCAATGAGCAGTTCTTC.

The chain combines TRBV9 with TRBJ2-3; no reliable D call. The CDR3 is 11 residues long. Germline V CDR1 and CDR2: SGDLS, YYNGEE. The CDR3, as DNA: TGTGCGAGGTGGAGCACAGATACGCAGTATTTT. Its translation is CARWSTDTQYF.

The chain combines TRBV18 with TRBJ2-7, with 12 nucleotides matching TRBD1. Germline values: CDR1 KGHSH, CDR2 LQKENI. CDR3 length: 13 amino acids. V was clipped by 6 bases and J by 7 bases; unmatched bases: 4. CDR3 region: CASSGQGAVEQYF. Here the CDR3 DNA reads TGTGCCAGCTCGGGACAGGGGGCGGTTGAGCAGTACTTC.

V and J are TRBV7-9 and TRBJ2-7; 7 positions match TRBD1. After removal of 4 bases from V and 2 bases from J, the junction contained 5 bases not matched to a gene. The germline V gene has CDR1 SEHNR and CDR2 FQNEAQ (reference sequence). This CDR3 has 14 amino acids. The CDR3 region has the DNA TGTGCCAGCAGCTGGTCGGGGACAGCCTACGAGCAGTACTTC. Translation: CASSWSGTAYEQYF.

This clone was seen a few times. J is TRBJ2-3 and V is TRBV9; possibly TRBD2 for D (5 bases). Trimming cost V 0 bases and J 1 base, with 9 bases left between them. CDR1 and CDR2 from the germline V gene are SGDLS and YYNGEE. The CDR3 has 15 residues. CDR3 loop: CASSVVVGGTDTQYF. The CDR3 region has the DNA TGTGCCAGCAGCGTAGTCGTCGGGGGCACAGATACGCAGTATTTT.

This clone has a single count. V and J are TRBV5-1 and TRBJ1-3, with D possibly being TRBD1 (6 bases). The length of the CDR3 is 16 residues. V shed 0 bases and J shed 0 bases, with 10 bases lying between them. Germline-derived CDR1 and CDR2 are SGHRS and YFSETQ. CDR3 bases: TGCGCCAGCAGCTTGGAGACAGGCTTCTCTGGAAACACCATATATTTT. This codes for CASSLETGFSGNTIYF.